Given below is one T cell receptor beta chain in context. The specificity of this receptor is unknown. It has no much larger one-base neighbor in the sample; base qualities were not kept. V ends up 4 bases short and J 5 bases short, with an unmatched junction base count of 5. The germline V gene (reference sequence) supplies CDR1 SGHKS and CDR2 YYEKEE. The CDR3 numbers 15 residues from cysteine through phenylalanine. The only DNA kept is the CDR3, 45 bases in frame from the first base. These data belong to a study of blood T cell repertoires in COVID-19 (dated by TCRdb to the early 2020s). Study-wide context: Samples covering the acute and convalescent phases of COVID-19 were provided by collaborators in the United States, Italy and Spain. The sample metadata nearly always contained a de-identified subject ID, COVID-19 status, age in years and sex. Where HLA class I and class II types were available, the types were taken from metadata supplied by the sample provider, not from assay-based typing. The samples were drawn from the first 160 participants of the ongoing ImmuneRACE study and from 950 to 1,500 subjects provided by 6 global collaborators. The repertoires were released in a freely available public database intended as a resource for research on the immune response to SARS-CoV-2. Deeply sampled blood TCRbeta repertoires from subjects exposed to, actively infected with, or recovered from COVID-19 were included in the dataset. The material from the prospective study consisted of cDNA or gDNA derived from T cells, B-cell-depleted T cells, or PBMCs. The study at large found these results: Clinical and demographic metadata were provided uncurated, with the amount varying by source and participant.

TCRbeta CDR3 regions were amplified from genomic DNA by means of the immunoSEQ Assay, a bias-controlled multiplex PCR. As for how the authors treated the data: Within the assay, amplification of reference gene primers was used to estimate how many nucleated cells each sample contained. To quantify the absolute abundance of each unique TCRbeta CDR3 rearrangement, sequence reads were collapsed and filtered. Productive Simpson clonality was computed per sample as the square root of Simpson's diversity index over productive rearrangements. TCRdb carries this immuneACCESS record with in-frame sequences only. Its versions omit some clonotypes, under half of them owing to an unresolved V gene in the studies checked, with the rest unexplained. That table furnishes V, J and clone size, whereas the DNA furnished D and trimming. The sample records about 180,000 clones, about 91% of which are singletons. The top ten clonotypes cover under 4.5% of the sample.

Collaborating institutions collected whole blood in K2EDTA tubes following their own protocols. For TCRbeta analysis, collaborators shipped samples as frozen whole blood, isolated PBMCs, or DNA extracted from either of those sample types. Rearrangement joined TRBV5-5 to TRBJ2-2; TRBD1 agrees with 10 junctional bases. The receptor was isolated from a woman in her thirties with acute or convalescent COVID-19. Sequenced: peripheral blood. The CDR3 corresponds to CASSPGTGVTGELFF. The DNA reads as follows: TGTGCCAGCAGCCCAGGGACAGGGGTAACCGGGGAGCTGTTTTTT.